The rows below give T cell receptor beta chains drawn from one sample of a study of blood T cell repertoires in COVID-19. Libraries were prepared by immunoSEQ multiplex PCR; TCRdb keeps only in-frame clonotypes and omits some of them. The profile shows under 250,000 clones, roughly 83% of them singletons. The specimen was peripheral blood. The source of these receptors is an elderly man with acute or convalescent COVID-19. Both conserved end residues are part of each CDR3. Size values are once, few and many counts, or a class for expanded clones, and some rows have none.

v_gene: TRBV7-3; j_gene: TRBJ2-7; abundance: NA; CDR3aa: CASSPNRDSPYEQYF
v_gene: TRBV11-2; j_gene: TRBJ2-1; abundance: once; CDR3aa: CASSLRRPTSANYNEQFF
v_gene: TRBV28; j_gene: TRBJ1-5; abundance: NA; CDR3aa: CASSDDDRIGIQPQHF
v_gene: TRBV29-1; j_gene: TRBJ1-5; abundance: NA; CDR3aa: CSVEQGAGQPQHF
v_gene: TRBV3-1/TRBV3-2; j_gene: TRBJ1-5; abundance: NA; CDR3aa: CASSHTGYQPQHF
v_gene: TRBV18; j_gene: TRBJ2-5; abundance: NA; CDR3aa: CASSPSGGSETQYF
v_gene: TRBV5-6; j_gene: TRBJ2-1; abundance: NA; CDR3aa: CASSSLGTGTDVRNEQFF
v_gene: TRBV3-1/TRBV3-2; j_gene: TRBJ2-5; abundance: NA; CDR3aa: CASSQAGTRETQYF
v_gene: TRBV18; j_gene: TRBJ1-5; abundance: NA; CDR3aa: CASSSGTGNQPQHF
v_gene: TRBV10-1; j_gene: TRBJ2-2; abundance: NA; CDR3aa: CASSNSGGNTGELFF
v_gene: TRBV6-4; j_gene: TRBJ2-3; abundance: few; CDR3aa: CATSLAGGQFQGTDTQYF
v_gene: TRBV6-6; j_gene: TRBJ2-7; abundance: NA; CDR3aa: CASDLGLNYEQYF
v_gene: TRBV7-7; j_gene: TRBJ2-5; abundance: few; CDR3aa: CASSPGPVRGETQYF
v_gene: TRBV6-5; j_gene: TRBJ1-4; abundance: NA; CDR3aa: CASRPDGGSEKLFF
v_gene: TRBV14; j_gene: TRBJ2-4; abundance: NA; CDR3aa: CASSHSNTHKNIQYF
v_gene: TRBV28; j_gene: TRBJ2-1; abundance: NA; CDR3aa: CASSGRGLGTPGEQFF
v_gene: TRBV2; j_gene: TRBJ1-6; abundance: NA; CDR3aa: CASTYGNSPLHF
v_gene: TRBV28; j_gene: TRBJ1-1; abundance: NA; CDR3aa: CASSSSRNTEAFF
v_gene: TRBV5-1; j_gene: TRBJ1-3; abundance: NA; CDR3aa: CASSPVSGSGNTIYF
v_gene: TRBV2; j_gene: TRBJ1-2; abundance: NA; CDR3aa: CASHTGTYGYTF
v_gene: TRBV20-1; j_gene: TRBJ2-1; abundance: NA; CDR3aa: CSASTLGGVISYNEQFF
v_gene: TRBV9; j_gene: TRBJ2-2; abundance: NA; CDR3aa: CASSVGSSGDGELFF
v_gene: TRBV2; j_gene: TRBJ2-1; abundance: NA; CDR3aa: CASGGLNRNEQFF
v_gene: TRBV14; j_gene: TRBJ1-2; abundance: NA; CDR3aa: CASSQDLLGRGGYTF
v_gene: TRBV5-1; j_gene: TRBJ2-7; abundance: NA; CDR3aa: CASSRGETYEQYF
v_gene: TRBV7-2; j_gene: TRBJ1-5; abundance: NA; CDR3aa: CASSFQGDSNQPQHF
v_gene: TRBV5-8; j_gene: TRBJ1-1; abundance: NA; CDR3aa: CASSTKQGKGTEAFF
v_gene: TRBV11-2; j_gene: TRBJ2-7; abundance: NA; CDR3aa: CASSSRDRVYEQYF
v_gene: TRBV28; j_gene: TRBJ1-5; abundance: NA; CDR3aa: CASFGVSNQPQHF
v_gene: TRBV7-2; j_gene: TRBJ2-7; abundance: NA; CDR3aa: CASSTSGGSYEQYF
v_gene: TRBV3-1/TRBV3-2; j_gene: TRBJ2-5; abundance: NA; CDR3aa: CASSPTSGGGETQYF
v_gene: TRBV28; j_gene: TRBJ2-7; abundance: NA; CDR3aa: CASSYVLSSYEQYF
v_gene: TRBV6-5; j_gene: TRBJ1-3; abundance: NA; CDR3aa: CASSYTGLGNTIYF
v_gene: TRBV7-2; j_gene: TRBJ1-5; abundance: NA; CDR3aa: CASGRQGGNQPQHF
v_gene: TRBV6-5; j_gene: TRBJ2-7; abundance: NA; CDR3aa: CASSYPGRAGGYEQYF
v_gene: TRBV19; j_gene: TRBJ1-6; abundance: few; CDR3aa: CASMRSQGASPLHF
v_gene: TRBV28; j_gene: TRBJ2-7; abundance: NA; CDR3aa: CASTPTAGTQYEQYF
v_gene: TRBV12-3/TRBV12-4; j_gene: TRBJ2-3; abundance: NA; CDR3aa: CASSPGGTQYF